Below, 27 T cell receptor beta chains from the same sample are listed, as sequenced in a study of blood T cell repertoires in COVID-19. Profiling relied on immunoSEQ multiplex PCR, and the TCRdb table lists in-frame clones only, not all of them. The table records 95,000 to 110,000 clones, roughly 89% of them present only once. Input material: peripheral blood. These TCRs come from a human donor in a cohort sampled during active COVID-19.

This clone is a singleton in its sample. The rearrangement uses TRBV4-3 and TRBJ2-3, with D maybe TRBD2 (6 bases). The V gene lost 4 bases and the J gene lost 6 bases, with 20 bases spanning the gap. The CDR3 extends over 16 amino acids. Germline CDR1 is LGHNA and CDR2 is YSLEER. CDR3 sequence reads: CASSLYRDSKADTQYF. Written as DNA, the CDR3 is TGCGCCAGCAGCCTCTATAGGGACTCAAAAGCCGATACGCAGTATTTT.

This chain uses TRBV9 with TRBJ2-2; D is perhaps TRBD2 (5 bases). Trimming shortened V by 1 base and J by 4 bases, and 5 bases separated the two germline ends. Germline V lookup: CDR1 SGDLS, CDR2 YYNGEE. There are 13 residues in the CDR3. As DNA, the CDR3 is TGTGCCAGCAGCGTAAGCGGCACCGGGGAGCTGTTTTTT. It specifies CASSVSGTGELFF.

V gene TRBV7-2 combines with J gene TRBJ2-7, with D unresolved. CDR1 and CDR2 (germline): SGHTA, FQGNSA. V gave up 1 base and J gave up 4 bases, with 8 bases separating them. The length of the CDR3 is 13 residues. The CDR3 protein is CASSLGQIYEQYF. DNA of the CDR3: TGTGCCAGCAGCTTAGGGCAGATTTACGAGCAGTACTTC.

The rearrangement links TRBV5-4 to TRBJ2-7; 7 bases align to TRBD1. CDR1 SGHNT and CDR2 YYREEE come from the germline V gene (reference sequence). After removal of 1 base from V and 4 bases from J, the junction contained 5 bases not matched to a gene. CDR3 length: 14 residues. CDR3 sequence (DNA): TGTGCCAGCAGCTTGTACAACAGGGGTTACGAGCAGTACTTC. The encoded protein is CASSLYNRGYEQYF.

The rearrangement joins TRBV11-3 to TRBJ2-7, with a weak D call TRBD2 (6 bases). The CDR3 consists of 15 residues. Germline V lookup: CDR1 SGHNT, CDR2 YENEEA. V shed 0 bases and J shed 10 bases, with 19 bases lying between them. This CDR3 reads CASSLEYRKDYPQYF. Here the CDR3 DNA reads TGTGCCAGCAGCTTAGAATACAGGAAGGACTACCCACAGTACTTC.

J is TRBJ2-3 and V is TRBV28, with 8 bases matching TRBD2. Germline CDR1 reads MDHEN; CDR2 reads SYDVKM. The CDR3 has 14 residues. V was pared by 5 bases and J by 4 bases, with 5 bases of the junction left unmatched. CDR3 nucleotide sequence: TGTGCCAGCAGTGGGACTAGATGGGCAGATACGCAGTATTTT. This translates into CASSGTRWADTQYF. The complete variable domain, with remaining parts taken from reference TRBV28 and TRBJ2-3, reads DVKVTQSSRYLVKRTGEKVFLECVQDMDHENMFWYRQDPGLGLRLIYFSYDVKMKEKGDIPEGYSVSREKKERFSLILESASTNQTSMYLCASSGTRWADTQYFGPGTRLTVL.

The chain uses TRBV3-1 (or the pseudogene TRBV3-2) and TRBJ2-2, with 12 positions matching TRBD2. Looked up from germline, CDR1 is LGHDT and CDR2 is YNNKEL (reference sequence). The CDR3 sequence is 20 residues long. V shed 0 bases, J shed 4 bases, and the junction held 12 bases outside the gene matches. CDR3 in amino acids: CASSQEGLAGKPRGTGELFF. The CDR3 DNA is TGTGCCAGCAGCCAAGAGGGACTAGCGGGCAAACCTCGGGGCACCGGGGAGCTGTTTTTT.

The chain links TRBV6-6 to TRBJ2-3; 11 bases are shared with TRBD2. After removal of 6 bases from V and 14 bases from J, the junction contained 4 bases not matched to a gene. This CDR3 spans 11 amino acids. Germline assignment: CDR1 MNHNY and CDR2 SVGAGI (reference sequence). The CDR3 protein is CASSSGLAGYF. The CDR3 bases are TGTGCCAGCAGCTCTGGACTAGCGGGGTATTTT.

This clone came up once. This chain connects TRBV29-1 to TRBJ2-7; D ambiguous. Germline V gene lookup returns CDR1 SQVTM and CDR2 ANQGSEA. The CDR3 spans 10 residues. The germline V and J ends were trimmed by 7 bases and 3 bases, with 7 bases remaining between them. The CDR3 is CSAQNYEQYF. As DNA, the CDR3 is TGCAGCGCTCAAAACTACGAGCAGTACTTC.

The chain has TRBV6-4 and TRBJ2-1; 7 positions match TRBD2. CDR1 MRHNA and CDR2 SNTAGT come from the germline V gene. V shed 4 bases, J shed 7 bases, and the junction held 10 bases outside the gene matches. The CDR3 contains 15 residues. The CDR3 protein is CASSVFAGVGNEQFF. The CDR3 region has the DNA TGTGCCAGCAGTGTTTTTGCGGGAGTAGGGAATGAGCAGTTCTTC.

Comment on this clone: Additional DNA sequences in this sample encode the identical CDR3. V and J are TRBV7-9 and TRBJ2-2, with D unresolved. Germline V gene sequence: CDR1 SEHNR, CDR2 FQNEAQ (reference sequence). Trimming took off 1 base at V and 8 bases at J, with 8 bases between the two ends. The length of the CDR3 is 13 residues. Here the CDR3 reads CASSLVPTGELFF. CDR3 in DNA: TGTGCCAGCAGCTTAGTTCCGACAGGGGAGCTGTTTTTT.

This chain connects TRBV6-5 to TRBJ2-7; TRBD1 is a possible D gene (5 bases). This CDR3 comprises 14 residues. Germline V CDR1 and CDR2: MNHEY, SVGAGI. V lost 7 bases, J lost 3 bases, and 16 bases lay in between. The CDR3: CASKGAGKIYEQYF. Here the CDR3 DNA reads TGTGCCAGCAAGGGCGCAGGGAAGATCTACGAGCAGTACTTC.

This chain links TRBV5-4 with TRBJ2-2; a weak D match, TRBD2 (6 bases). Trimming removed 4 bases at V and 6 bases at J, with 13 bases between. The CDR3 length is 14 residues. Germline V gene lookup returns CDR1 SGHNT and CDR2 YYREEE (reference sequence). Written as DNA, the CDR3 is TGTGCCAGCAGCCCGAGCTGGAGGGCCGGGGAGCTGTTTTTT. Translating it yields CASSPSWRAGELFF.

The chain uses TRBV7-3 and TRBJ1-2; tentative D call: TRBD1 (6 bases). The V and J ends lost 3 bases and 7 bases respectively, with 21 bases between them. CDR3 length: 16 amino acids. Germline V gives CDR1 SGHTA, CDR2 FQGTGA. The CDR3, as DNA: TGTGCCAGCAGCTTCTCGGGGGGCGTCGGAGGAGGTGGCTACACCTTC. Residues: CASSFSGGVGGGGYTF.

The rearrangement joins TRBV10-3 to TRBJ2-7, with TRBD2 matching over 8 bases. The V and J ends lost 6 bases and 2 bases, in that order; junction bases with no gene match: 12. The germline gives CDR1 ENHRY, CDR2 SYGVKD. The CDR3 sequence is 16 residues long. The CDR3 sequence is CAISKLAEKPTYEQYF. Written as DNA, the CDR3 is TGTGCCATCAGCAAACTAGCGGAGAAACCAACCTACGAGCAGTACTTC.

The chain links TRBV18 to TRBJ1-1; D not certain. Trimming shortened V by 3 bases and J by 4 bases, and 12 bases separated the two germline ends. There are 14 residues in the CDR3. Germline CDR1 KGHSH, CDR2 LQKENI. DNA for the CDR3: TGTGCCAGCTCACCCACTAGGACTTCCACTGAAGCTTTCTTT. Translating gives CASSPTRTSTEAFF.

The rearrangement joins TRBV6-5 to TRBJ2-7, with 11 nucleotides matching TRBD2. V lost 0 bases, J lost 3 bases, and 4 bases stayed unmatched. The CDR3 contains 16 residues. Per germline, CDR1 MNHEY and CDR2 SVGAGI. The DNA of the CDR3 is TGTGCCAGCAGTTACTCCGGGACTAGCGGATTCTACGAGCAGTACTTC. This translates into CASSYSGTSGFYEQYF.

The chain carries TRBV18 and TRBJ2-2; a possible D gene is TRBD2 (6 bases). The germline gives CDR1 KGHSH, CDR2 LQKENI. The CDR3 is 13 residues long. V was pared by 4 bases and J by 5 bases, with 8 bases between. CDR3 loop: CASSRGVTGELFF. Written as DNA, the CDR3 is TGTGCCAGCTCACGGGGGGTGACCGGGGAGCTGTTTTTT.

This chain links TRBV6-5 with TRBJ2-1, with 9 bases fitting TRBD1. Germline CDR1 is MNHEY and CDR2 is SVGAGI. This CDR3 is 12 amino acids long. V trimming: 2 bases; J trimming: 16 bases; junction bases outside the gene matches: 6. DNA of the CDR3: TGTGCCAGCAGTTACGCCGGGACAGGGTATTTCTTC. Its protein is CASSYAGTGYFF.

The chain employs TRBV9 and TRBJ1-1; TRBD1 matches 9 bases. J was trimmed by 8 bases and V by 6 bases; bases with no gene match: 8. The CDR3 consists of 13 residues. The germline gives CDR1 SGDLS, CDR2 YYNGEE. The CDR3 loop is CASNRQGEGEAFF. For the CDR3, the DNA is TGTGCCAGCAACAGACAGGGGGAAGGCGAAGCTTTCTTT.

The chain has TRBV9 and TRBJ2-2; D may be TRBD1 (6 bases). Germline CDR1 and CDR2: SGDLS and YYNGEE. V lost 2 bases to trimming and J lost 5 bases, with 13 bases between them. The CDR3 extends over 15 amino acids. The CDR3 nucleotides are TGTGCCAGCAGCGTGAGCAGGGGTAAAACCGGGGAGCTGTTTTTT. It yields the protein CASSVSRGKTGELFF. Full variable domain (outside the CDR3, taken from reference TRBV9 and TRBJ2-2): DSGVTQTPKHLITATGQRVTLRCSPRSGDLSVYWYQQSLDQGLQFLIQYYNGEERAKGNILERFSAQQFPDLHSELNLSSLELGDSALYFCASSVSRGKTGELFFGEGSRLTVL.

This clone was counted a single time. This chain uses TRBV3-1 (or the pseudogene TRBV3-2) with TRBJ2-7, with a tentative D call TRBD1 (6 bases). Germline-derived CDR1 and CDR2 are LGHDT and YNNKEL (reference sequence). This CDR3 has 12 residues. Trimming cost V 7 bases and J 3 bases, with 10 bases left between them. The CDR3 DNA reads TGTGCCAGCACCCTAGGGGGCTACGAGCAGTACTTC. Translation: CASTLGGYEQYF.

The chain has TRBV5-1 and TRBJ2-7, with no clear D. The V and J ends lost 2 bases and 1 base respectively, with 10 bases between them. The CDR3 length is 14 residues. Germline V CDR1 and CDR2: SGHRS, YFSETQ. The CDR3 DNA is TGCGCCAGCAGCTTAGACTCCCGGTCCTACGAGCAGTACTTC. It specifies CASSLDSRSYEQYF.

The rearrangement uses TRBV12-5 and TRBJ2-3; 10 positions match TRBD2. Looked up from germline, CDR1 is LGHNT and CDR2 is FRNRAP. The CDR3 covers 22 residues. Trimming at V came to 3 bases and at J to 2 bases, leaving 23 bases not matched to a gene. The CDR3 loop is CASGFWTVSLAGWNNFTDTQYF. The DNA of the CDR3 is TGTGCTAGTGGTTTCTGGACAGTTTCACTAGCGGGGTGGAACAACTTCACAGATACGCAGTATTTT.

This chain connects TRBV5-1 to TRBJ2-2; perhaps TRBD2 as D (5 bases). The CDR3 is made up of 15 amino acids. Germline V gene data show CDR1 as SGHRS and CDR2 as YFSETQ. V lost 0 bases and J 7 bases, leaving 13 bases between the germline ends. CDR3 in amino acids: CASSLVGKADGELFF. CDR3 DNA sequence: TGCGCCAGCAGCTTGGTGGGGAAAGCGGACGGGGAGCTGTTTTTT.

This chain links TRBV28 with TRBJ1-2; possibly TRBD1 for D (6 bases). Trimming took off 4 bases at V and 2 bases at J, with 11 bases between the two ends. The CDR3 has 14 residues. Per the germline V gene, CDR1 is MDHEN and CDR2 is SYDVKM. The CDR3 loop is CASSSPRGNYGYTF. In DNA form, the CDR3 reads TGTGCCAGCAGTTCCCCCAGGGGAAACTATGGCTACACCTTC.

In its sample, this clone was seen a few times. The genes are TRBV7-2 and TRBJ1-1, with D maybe TRBD1 (6 bases). The V gene's germline CDR1 is SGHTA and CDR2 FQGNSA. The CDR3 contains 14 residues. V lost 3 bases and J lost 4, with 12 bases in between. CDR3 sequence (DNA): TGTGCCAGCAGCTTCGGACAGAGGGCCACTGAAGCTTTCTTT. Encoded protein: CASSFGQRATEAFF.